This T cell receptor beta chain was sequenced for a study of breast tumors, draining lymph nodes, adjacent tissues. CDR1 is SGHVS and CDR2 is FNYEAQ in the germline V gene. V was clipped by 5 bases and J by 6 bases, with 11 bases between them. CDR3 length equals 13 residues. Study-level results: Findings are consistent with lymph node origin and intratumoral expansion of most tumor T cells. Luminal-like breast cancer showed significantly higher tumor–nontumor repertoire similarity than basal-like.

TCRdb analysed the multiplex PCR reads with MiXCR anew, one entry per CDR3 protein. The data show 250,000 or so distinct CDR3 sequences, with 30% seen just once and around 1.1% held by the top ten. At least ten counts were recorded for this clonotype. Its antigen is as yet unknown. The lymph nodes were axillary draining lymph nodes from breast cancer patients. The genes are TRBV7-6 and TRBJ2-1, with TRBD2 as a possible D gene (5 bases). The clonotype was recovered from a female donor with breast cancer. Some clones in this sample may be carry-over from other donors' samples. Specimen: axillary lymph node tissue. The CDR3 loop reads CASSTNAGNEQFF. CDR3 sequence (DNA): TGTGCCAGCAGCACGAACGCGGGCAATGAGCAGTTCTTC. The variable domain in full, with the rest retrieved from reference TRBV7-6 and TRBJ2-1, is GAGVSQSPRYKVTKRGQDVALRCDPISGHVSLYWYRQALGQGPEFLTYFNYEAQQDKSGLPNDRFSAERPEGSISTLTIQRTEQRDSAMYRCASSTNAGNEQFFGPGTRLTVL.